A single sample is the source of the 21 T cell receptor beta chains below, sequenced in a study of HIV-infected children after antiretroviral therapy interruption. The TCR library was built from RNA with a 3' RACE protocol and unique molecular identifiers. Via MiXCR, TCRdb re-called the 3' RACE reads, giving one row per CDR3 protein. The top ten clones hold about 0.91% of a sample with 35,000 to 50,000 distinct CDR3 sequences, approximately 7% of them seen once. Treatment here: PENTA 11 planned treatment interruption arm or continuous ART arm. Specimen: CD45RA+ CD4+ T cells from PBMCs, pooled from several time points, collected from a donor given antiretroviral therapy, either interrupted or continuous. The subset was: naive CD4+ CD45RA+ CD45RO- T cells. The receptor set was obtained from a pool of human donors with HIV.

This clonotype showed up just a few times. This chain uses TRBV11-2 with TRBJ2-2; weak D call: TRBD2 (6 bases). Germline V gene sequence: CDR1 SGHAT, CDR2 FQNNGV. This CDR3 spans 14 amino acids. V gave up 7 bases and J gave up 2 bases, with 11 bases separating them. The CDR3 sequence: CASTGSRNTGELFF. As DNA, the CDR3 is TGTGCCAGCACCGGGAGTCGCAACACCGGGGAGCTGTTTTTT. The full variable domain, rest sourced from reference TRBV11-2 and TRBJ2-2, is EAGVAQSPRYKIIEKRQSVAFWCNPISGHATLYWYQQILGQGPKLLIQFQNNGVVDDSQLPKDRFSAERLKGVDSTLKIQPAKLEDSAVYLCASTGSRNTGELFFGEGSRLTVL.

Ten or more counts support this clonotype. The gene calls are TRBV10-3 and TRBJ2-4; 13 bases map to TRBD2. Germline CDR1 reads ENHRY; CDR2 reads SYGVKD. With 2 bases clipped from V and 7 bases from J, the junction kept 5 bases outside the gene matches. The CDR3 covers 16 residues. CDR3: CAISEIGLAGENIQYF. The CDR3 nucleotides are TGTGCCATCAGTGAGATCGGACTAGCGGGAGAGAACATTCAGTACTTC.

This clonotype was picked up many times. V and J are TRBV12-3 or TRBV12-4 and TRBJ2-1; the D is unclear. Trimming shortened V by 6 bases and J by 6 bases, and 6 bases separated the two germline ends. CDR3 length equals 11 residues. The CDR3 loop reads CASRRSNEQFF. As DNA, the CDR3 is TGTGCCAGCAGACGTAGCAATGAGCAGTTCTTC.

This sequence joins TRBV5-1 and TRBJ2-1, with D uncertain. Germline V gives CDR1 SGHRS, CDR2 YFSETQ. The CDR3 totals 15 residues. With 1 base removed from V and 5 bases from J, the gap between germline ends came to 13 bases. The DNA of the CDR3 is TGCGCCAGCAGCTTGAGCGACGAGTCCAACAATGAGCAGTTCTTC. Protein product: CASSLSDESNNEQFF.

In its sample, this clonotype was seen many times. CDR3 sequence: CARERTGGSKQYF. The CDR3 bases are TGTGCCAGGGAGAGGACAGGGGGGTCGAAGCAGTACTTC. This rearrangement joins TRBV2 to TRBJ2-7; TRBD1 aligns across 10 bases. Germline loops: CDR1 SNHLY, CDR2 FYNNEI. The V gene end was trimmed by 9 bases and the J gene end by 8 bases; junction bases not matched to a gene: 10. CDR3 length: 13 residues.

This clonotype was seen a few times. The chain couples TRBV4-1 to TRBJ1-5; D is undetermined. The CDR3 is made up of 13 amino acids. CDR1 and CDR2 (germline): MGHRA, YSYEKL. With 2 bases removed from V and 0 bases from J, the gap between germline ends came to 2 bases. For the CDR3, the DNA is TGCGCCAGCAGCCAATTTAGCAATCAGCCCCAGCATTTT. It translates to CASSQFSNQPQHF.

The chain joins TRBV7-2 to TRBJ2-2; TRBD1 might be the D (5 bases). This CDR3 is 13 amino acids long. V lost 10 bases and J 5 bases, leaving 14 bases between the germline ends. Per the germline V gene, CDR1 is SGHTA and CDR2 is FQGNSA. The CDR3: CAISGAETGELFF. The DNA for the CDR3 is TGTGCCATCAGTGGGGCAGAAACCGGGGAGCTGTTTTTT.

This clonotype has ten or more counts. The CDR3 sequence is CASRLNTEAFF. Written as DNA, the CDR3 is TGTGCCAGCAGGTTAAACACTGAAGCTTTCTTT. The chain joins TRBV11-2 to TRBJ1-1, with no clear D. V lost 6 bases, J lost 2 bases, and 4 bases lay in between. The CDR3 has 11 residues. Looked up from germline, CDR1 is SGHAT and CDR2 is FQNNGV.

Many counts were recorded for this clonotype. The chain uses TRBV6-4 and TRBJ2-3, with unresolved D. V lost 3 bases and J 4 bases, leaving 17 bases between the germline ends. The CDR3 is 16 amino acids. Germline CDR1 reads MRHNA; CDR2 reads SNTAGT. The CDR3 region has the DNA TGTGCCAGCAGTGAGGTGGGTGAAGTTGGTCCAGATACGCAGTATTTT. Protein sequence: CASSEVGEVGPDTQYF.

This clonotype was detected ten times or more. The rearrangement links TRBV11-2 to TRBJ2-3; the match to TRBD2 covers 10 bases. Germline CDR1 and CDR2: SGHAT and FQNNGV. V trimming: 5 bases; J trimming: 8 bases; junction bases outside the gene matches: 16. CDR3 size: 17 residues. The CDR3 loop is CASSPLGLAGDRSTQYF. CDR3 nucleotide sequence: TGTGCCAGCAGCCCCCTCGGGCTAGCGGGGGACAGGAGTACGCAGTATTTT. The variable domain in full, with the rest retrieved from reference TRBV11-2 and TRBJ2-3, is EAGVAQSPRYKIIEKRQSVAFWCNPISGHATLYWYQQILGQGPKLLIQFQNNGVVDDSQLPKDRFSAERLKGVDSTLKIQPAKLEDSAVYLCASSPLGLAGDRSTQYFGPGTRLTVL.

CDR3: CASSFSGVNEQFF. CDR3 nucleotides: TGTGCCAGCAGTTTCTCGGGGGTAAATGAGCAGTTCTTC. The chain couples TRBV27 to TRBJ2-1, with D possibly TRBD2 on 6 matching bases. V was clipped by 3 bases and J by 7 bases, with 10 bases between them. Looked up from germline, CDR1 is MNHEY and CDR2 is SMNVEV (reference sequence). The CDR3 is made up of 13 amino acids.

This chain uses TRBV6-2 or TRBV6-3 with TRBJ1-5; D is unresolved. The CDR3 spans 17 residues. Germline-derived CDR1 and CDR2 are MNHEY and SVGEGT. Trimming removed 2 bases from V and 0 bases from J, with 14 bases in between. The CDR3 reads CASSYVSGDYSNQPQHF. In DNA, the CDR3 is TGTGCCAGCAGTTACGTAAGTGGAGACTATAGCAATCAGCCCCAGCATTTT.

This clonotype occurred many times. V is TRBV6-4 and J is TRBJ2-1; D possibly corresponds to TRBD2 (6 bases). The germline CDR1 and CDR2 sequences are MRHNA and SNTAGT. The CDR3 runs to 16 residues. V lost 5 bases and J lost 3, with 17 bases in between. The CDR3 is CASSKGGGPNYNEQFF. DNA of the CDR3: TGTGCCAGCAGTAAGGGAGGCGGGCCCAACTACAATGAGCAGTTCTTC.

Note on this clonotype: The junction and the germline gene differ at one end; a read error may be behind it. The genes are TRBV6-6 and TRBJ1-4; D possibly corresponds to TRBD1 (5 bases). The CDR3 runs to 13 residues. CDR1 is MNHNY, CDR2 SVGAGI, per germline (reference sequence). CDR3: CASRTDSNERLFF. The CDR3 DNA reads as TGTGCCAGCAGGACAGATTCCAACGAAAGATTATTTTTC.

Ten or more counts support this clonotype. CDR3 sequence (DNA): TGTGCCATCAGCCACACCTACAATGAGCAGTTCTTC. As protein: CAISHTYNEQFF. This chain uses TRBV10-3 with TRBJ2-1; D uncertain. Between the trimmed V and J ends, which lost 6 bases and 2 bases, there was a span of 5 bases. The CDR3 has 12 residues. Germline CDR1 ENHRY, CDR2 SYGVKD.

The sample holds many counts of this clonotype. V gene TRBV7-2 combines with J gene TRBJ1-4; 8 nucleotides agree with TRBD1. CDR1 and CDR2 (germline): SGHTA, FQGNSA. V lost 5 bases and J lost 8; bases outside the gene matches: 7. CDR3 length: 14 residues. Here the CDR3 reads CASSTQGEGEKLFF. The CDR3, as DNA: TGTGCCAGCAGCACACAGGGGGAAGGGGAAAAACTGTTTTTT.

This clonotype was counted only a few times. Germline and junction disagree at one end, which may indicate a read error. V usage is TRBV7-7 and J usage is TRBJ2-3; D not certain. CDR1 is SSHAT, CDR2 FNYEAQ, per germline (reference sequence). The CDR3 extends over 17 amino acids. The CDR3 region is CASSSPPPIGPTDTQYF. The CDR3 DNA reads as TGTGCTAGCAGCTCCCCCCCGCCTATCGGGCCCACAGATACGCAGTATTTT. Combining the CDR3 with reference TRBV7-7 and TRBJ2-3 gives the whole variable domain GAGVSQSPRYKVTKRGQDVTLRCDPISSHATLYWYQQALGQGPEFLTYFNYEAQPDKSGLPSDRFSAERPEGSISTLTIQRTEQRDSAMYRCASSSPPPIGPTDTQYFGPGTRLTVL.

In this sample, this clonotype turned up many times. This chain uses TRBV3-1 with TRBJ2-5; D is uncertain. V lost 0 bases, J lost 2 bases, and 10 bases lay in between. CDR1 LGHDT and CDR2 YNNKEL come from the germline V gene (reference sequence). The CDR3 is made up of 15 amino acids. CDR3 sequence: CASSQDLTPQETQYF. DNA of the CDR3: TGTGCCAGCAGCCAAGATCTAACTCCACAAGAGACCCAGTACTTC.

The rearrangement links TRBV14 to TRBJ1-1; tentative D call: TRBD1 (5 bases). The ends were cut back, 4 bases at V and 11 bases at J, with 14 bases in the middle. CDR1 and CDR2 from the germline V gene are SGHDN and FVKESK. The CDR3 runs to 12 residues. CDR3 sequence (DNA): TGTGCCAGCAGCCGGGGCAGGGTTGAGGCTTTCTTT. It specifies CASSRGRVEAFF. The variable domain in full, with the rest retrieved from reference TRBV14 and TRBJ1-1, is EAGVTQFPSHSVIEKGQTVTLRCDPISGHDNLYWYRRVMGKEIKFLLHFVKESKQDESGMPNNRFLAERTGGTYSTLKVQPAELEDSGVYFCASSRGRVEAFFGQGTRLTVV.

As for this clonotype: One junction end disagrees with the germline gene, perhaps due to a read error. The gene calls are TRBV19 and TRBJ2-2, with D uncertain. Germline CDR1 and CDR2: LNHDA and SQIVND (reference sequence). This CDR3 is 14 amino acids long. The CDR3 protein is CASSIRYDTGQLYF. Written as DNA, the CDR3 is TGTGCCAGCAGTATACGGTACGACACCGGGCAGCTCTACTTT.

This clonotype was observed many times. The chain uses TRBV19 and TRBJ1-5; perhaps TRBD1 as D (6 bases). In germline, CDR1 is LNHDA, CDR2 SQIVND (reference sequence). The germline V and J ends were trimmed by 3 bases and 4 bases, with 16 bases remaining between them. This CDR3 comprises 16 residues. CDR3 region: CASSIQTGTQNQPQHF. CDR3 sequence (DNA): TGTGCCAGTAGTATCCAGACCGGGACACAGAATCAGCCCCAGCATTTT.